Presented here are 6 T cell receptor beta chains from one specimen sequenced in a study of cytomegalovirus exposure and HLA in healthy donors. The study ran its PCR with 60 Vbeta and 13 Jbeta primers. Sequencing was performed with immunoSEQ multiplex PCR; in TCRdb, only in-frame clones are kept and a portion is missing. The repertoire holds around 210,000 clones, with roughly 73% as singletons. Sequenced: PBMCs. These receptors originate from a boy aged 5-17 years in good health and CMV-seronegative.

The rearrangement uses TRBV19 and TRBJ2-1; 7 bases agree with TRBD2. With V trimmed by 5 bases and J by 0 bases, 10 bases remained unmatched. CDR1 LNHDA and CDR2 SQIVND come from the germline V gene (reference sequence). The CDR3 has 17 amino acids. CDR3 loop: CASSLRTSRSSYNEQFF. The CDR3 bases are TGTGCCAGTAGTCTCCGGACTAGTCGGAGCTCCTACAATGAGCAGTTCTTC.

This clone was seen more than once but under ten times. V gene TRBV7-9 combines with J gene TRBJ2-7, with TRBD1 matching 7 bases. The CDR3 is 12 amino acids. In germline, CDR1 is SEHNR, CDR2 FQNEAQ (reference sequence). The junction had 1 base not matched to a gene; V was cut back by 5 bases and J by 3 bases. CDR3 in DNA: TGTGCCAGCAGCCGGACAGGCTACGAGCAGTACTTC. Translated: CASSRTGYEQYF.

The chain combines TRBV5-1 with TRBJ1-2, with D uncertain. Germline loops: CDR1 SGHRS, CDR2 YFSETQ. Between the trimmed V and J ends, which lost 4 bases and 4 bases, there was a span of 11 bases. The CDR3 has 13 amino acids. CDR3 in DNA: TGCGCCAGCAGCCAGACACTGGTCTATGGCTACACCTTC. It is translated as CASSQTLVYGYTF. Drawing the rest from reference TRBV5-1 and TRBJ1-2, the complete variable domain is KAGVTQTPRYLIKTRGQQVTLSCSPISGHRSVSWYQQTPGQGLQFLFEYFSETQRNKGNFPGRFSGRQFSNSRSEMNVSTLELGDSALYLCASSQTLVYGYTFGSGTRLTVV.

This clone was recorded only once. V is TRBV5-8 and J is TRBJ2-1; 8 bases are shared with TRBD2. The CDR3 runs 15 residues. With V trimmed by 4 bases and J by 7 bases, 10 bases remained unmatched. Germline V gives CDR1 SGHTS, CDR2 YDEGEE. Here the CDR3 reads CASSHSGNQPNEQFF. DNA for the CDR3: TGTGCCAGCAGCCATAGCGGGAACCAGCCGAATGAGCAGTTCTTC.

The V gene is TRBV4-2, the J gene TRBJ2-1; the D is unclear. Germline V CDR1 and CDR2: LGHNA, YNFKEQ. V lost 0 bases and J 0 bases, leaving 12 bases between the germline ends. The CDR3 consists of 17 residues. CDR3 loop: CASSQDLAASSYNEQFF. For the CDR3, the DNA is TGTGCCAGCAGCCAAGATCTGGCGGCTAGCTCCTACAATGAGCAGTTCTTC.

This clone has just one count. The genes are TRBV19 and TRBJ2-1; 7 bases agree with TRBD1. CDR3 length: 18 amino acids. Trimming at V came to 3 bases and at J to 4 bases, leaving 15 bases not matched to a gene. Germline assignment: CDR1 LNHDA and CDR2 SQIVND (reference sequence). The CDR3 protein is CASSIRAARQGWYNEQFF. DNA for the CDR3: TGTGCCAGTAGTATCCGAGCGGCCCGACAGGGATGGTACAATGAGCAGTTCTTC.